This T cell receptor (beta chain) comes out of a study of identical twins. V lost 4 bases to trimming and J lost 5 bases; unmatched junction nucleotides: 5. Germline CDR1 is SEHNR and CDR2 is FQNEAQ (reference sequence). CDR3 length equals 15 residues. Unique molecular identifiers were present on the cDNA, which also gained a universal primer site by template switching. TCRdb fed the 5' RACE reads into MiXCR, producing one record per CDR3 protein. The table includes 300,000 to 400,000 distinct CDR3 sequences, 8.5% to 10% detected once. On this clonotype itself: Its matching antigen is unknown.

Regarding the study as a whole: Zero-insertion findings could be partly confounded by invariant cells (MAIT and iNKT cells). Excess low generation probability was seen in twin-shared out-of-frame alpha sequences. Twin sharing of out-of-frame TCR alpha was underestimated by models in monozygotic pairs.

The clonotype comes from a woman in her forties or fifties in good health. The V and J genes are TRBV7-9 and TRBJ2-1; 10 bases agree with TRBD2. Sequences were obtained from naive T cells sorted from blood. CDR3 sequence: CASSSSGRDNNEQFF. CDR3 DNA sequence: TGTGCCAGCAGCTCTAGCGGGAGAGACAACAATGAGCAGTTCTTC.